In its sample, the clone carrying this T cell receptor (beta chain) was seen once. What it recognizes is unknown. Distinct nucleotide sequences in the sample also encode this CDR3. The entry originates in a study of T cell responses to AZD1222 COVID-19 vaccine. General study findings and limits: At study baseline, merely six AZD1222 recipients were seropositive. Clonal diversity may have been underestimated, and the donors were mostly white British, with more females than males. Two AZD1222 doses significantly raised spike-specific TCR breadth and depth over controls.

V was clipped by 4 bases and J by 1 base; unmatched bases: 3. Germline-derived CDR1 and CDR2 are SGHRS and YFSETQ. CDR3 length: 15 amino acids. Produced via immunoSEQ multiplex PCR; TCRdb's table is partial and in-frame only. The table records 85,000 to 130,000 clones, about nine tenths of them present only once. The chain links TRBV5-1 to TRBJ2-2; 8 bases match TRBD1. This clonotype was sampled from an adult who received the MenACWY meningococcal vaccine as a control. The sample was peripheral blood, taken 28 days after the second dose of the MenACWY control vaccine. As DNA, the CDR3 is TGCGCCAGCAGCCCCGGGACAGGGAACACCGGGGAGCTGTTTTTT. It encodes CASSPGTGNTGELFF.